This T cell receptor beta chain appears in the sequencing data of a study of lymphopenia after photon versus proton radiotherapy. Points from the study as a whole: Post-nadir TCR diversity decline inversely tracked overall survival among those who died.

Comment on this clone: Its target is not known.

Assay used: immunoSEQ multiplex PCR; TCRdb lists only in-frame clones, some missing. The repertoire holds more than 25,000 clones, with 83% as singletons. The specimen comprised peripheral blood, sampled from a patient treated with photon-based radiotherapy. This clonotype was obtained from a woman in her forties or fifties with pancreatic cancer.

The CDR3 spells CASSPPGLAGDGELFF. In DNA form, the CDR3 reads TGTGCCAGCTCACCACCGGGACTAGCGGGAGACGGGGAGCTGTTTTTT. The rearrangement uses TRBV18 and TRBJ2-2, with 14 positions matching TRBD2. Germline CDR1 and CDR2: KGHSH and LQKENI. This CDR3 has 16 amino acids. The V segment lost 0 bases and the J segment 7 bases; nucleotides outside the gene matches: 1.